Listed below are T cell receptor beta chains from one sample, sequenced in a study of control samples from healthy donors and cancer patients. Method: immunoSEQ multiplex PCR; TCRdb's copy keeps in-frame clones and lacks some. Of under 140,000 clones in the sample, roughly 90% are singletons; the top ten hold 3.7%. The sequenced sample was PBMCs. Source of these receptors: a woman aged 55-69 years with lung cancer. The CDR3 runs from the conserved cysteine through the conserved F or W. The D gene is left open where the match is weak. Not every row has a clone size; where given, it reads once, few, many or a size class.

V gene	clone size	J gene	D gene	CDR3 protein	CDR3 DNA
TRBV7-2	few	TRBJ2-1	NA	CASSPTGTNYNEQFF	TGTGCCAGCAGCCCTACCGGCACAAATTACAATGAGCAGTTCTTC
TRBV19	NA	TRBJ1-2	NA	CASSTAVFGYTF	TGTGCCAGTAGTACGGCCGTTTTTGGCTACACCTTC
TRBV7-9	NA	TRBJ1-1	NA	CASSFVGDTEAFF	TGTGCCAGCAGCTTCGTGGGGGACACTGAAGCTTTCTTT
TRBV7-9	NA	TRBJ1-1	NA	CASSLHQGMVTEAFF	TGTGCCAGCAGCTTACATCAGGGGATGGTCACTGAAGCTTTCTTT
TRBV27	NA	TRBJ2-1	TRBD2	CASSPRLAGVGNEQFF	TGTGCCAGCAGTCCTCGACTAGCGGGGGTCGGGAATGAGCAGTTCTTC
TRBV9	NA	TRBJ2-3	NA	CASSVVGGGVVTDTQYF	TGTGCCAGCAGCGTAGTCGGGGGCGGGGTTGTTACAGATACGCAGTATTTT
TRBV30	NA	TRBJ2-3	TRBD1	CAAQKGQRGTDTQYF	TGTGCCGCACAGAAGGGACAGAGGGGCACAGATACGCAGTATTTT
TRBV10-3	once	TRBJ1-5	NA	CAISESARGSNQPQHF	TGTGCCATCAGTGAGTCCGCGAGGGGTAGCAATCAGCCCCAGCATTTT
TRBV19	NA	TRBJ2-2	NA	CASRWGPGTGELFF	TGTGCCAGTCGATGGGGGCCGGGCACCGGGGAGCTGTTTTTT
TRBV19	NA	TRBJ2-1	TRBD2	CASSMGTSGFYNEQFF	TGTGCCAGTAGTATGGGTACTAGCGGGTTCTACAATGAGCAGTTCTTC
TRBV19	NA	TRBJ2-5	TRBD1	CASSIDRGRGRETQYF	TGTGCCAGTAGTATCGACAGGGGGCGAGGTAGAGAGACCCAGTACTTC